This T cell receptor beta chain stems from a study of blood T cell repertoires in COVID-19. Libraries were prepared by immunoSEQ multiplex PCR; TCRdb keeps only in-frame clonotypes and omits some of them. This table has 150,000 to 200,000 clones, around 79% appearing once. Sequencing input: peripheral blood. The source is a man aged 55 to 69 with active or convalescent COVID-19.

CDR3 DNA: TGTGCCAGCAGTACCTCCGGGACAGAAGAGACCCAGTACTTC. Protein sequence: CASSTSGTEETQYF. The V call is TRBV7-9, the J call TRBJ2-5; 7 nucleotides agree with TRBD1. This CDR3 is 14 amino acids long. V lost 6 bases to trimming and J lost 3 bases; unmatched junction nucleotides: 7. Germline V gene sequence: CDR1 SEHNR, CDR2 FQNEAQ (reference sequence).